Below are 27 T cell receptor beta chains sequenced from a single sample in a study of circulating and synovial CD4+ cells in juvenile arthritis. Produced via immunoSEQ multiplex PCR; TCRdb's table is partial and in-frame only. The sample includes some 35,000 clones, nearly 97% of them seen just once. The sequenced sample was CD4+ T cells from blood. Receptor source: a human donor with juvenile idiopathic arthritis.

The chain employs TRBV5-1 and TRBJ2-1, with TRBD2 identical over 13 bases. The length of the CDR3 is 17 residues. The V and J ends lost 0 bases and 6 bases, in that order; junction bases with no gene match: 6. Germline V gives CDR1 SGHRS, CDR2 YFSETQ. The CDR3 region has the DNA TGCGCCAGCAGCTTGGCCCCACTAGCGGGGGGGCTCAATGAGCAGTTCTTC. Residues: CASSLAPLAGGLNEQFF.

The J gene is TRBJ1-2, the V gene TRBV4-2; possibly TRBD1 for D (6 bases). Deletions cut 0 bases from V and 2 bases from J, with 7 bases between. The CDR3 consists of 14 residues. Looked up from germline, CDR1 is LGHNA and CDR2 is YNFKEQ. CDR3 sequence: CASSQEGANYGYTF. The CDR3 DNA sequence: TGTGCCAGCAGCCAAGAGGGGGCCAACTATGGCTACACCTTC.

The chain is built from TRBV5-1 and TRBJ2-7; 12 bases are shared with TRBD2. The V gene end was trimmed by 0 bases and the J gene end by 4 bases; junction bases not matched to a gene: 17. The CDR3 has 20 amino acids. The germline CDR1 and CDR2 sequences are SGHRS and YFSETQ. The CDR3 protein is CASSLGKPHQRTSGVYEQYF. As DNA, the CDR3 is TGCGCCAGCAGCTTGGGGAAACCCCACCAACGGACTAGCGGGGTATACGAGCAGTACTTC. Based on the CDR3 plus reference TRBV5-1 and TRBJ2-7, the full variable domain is KAGVTQTPRYLIKTRGQQVTLSCSPISGHRSVSWYQQTPGQGLQFLFEYFSETQRNKGNFPGRFSGRQFSNSRSEMNVSTLELGDSALYLCASSLGKPHQRTSGVYEQYFGPGTRLTVT.

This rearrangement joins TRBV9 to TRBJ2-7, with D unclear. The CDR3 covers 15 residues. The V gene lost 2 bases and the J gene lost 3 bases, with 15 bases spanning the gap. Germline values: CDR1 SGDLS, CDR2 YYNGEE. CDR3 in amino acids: CASSVGSDLNYEQYF. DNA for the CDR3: TGTGCCAGCAGCGTTGGCAGCGACCTGAACTACGAGCAGTACTTC.

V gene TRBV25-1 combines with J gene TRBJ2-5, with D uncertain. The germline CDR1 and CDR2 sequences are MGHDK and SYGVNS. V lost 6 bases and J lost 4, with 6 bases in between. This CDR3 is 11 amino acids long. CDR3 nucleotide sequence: TGTGCCAGCAGCCACAGAGAGACCCAGTACTTC. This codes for CASSHRETQYF.

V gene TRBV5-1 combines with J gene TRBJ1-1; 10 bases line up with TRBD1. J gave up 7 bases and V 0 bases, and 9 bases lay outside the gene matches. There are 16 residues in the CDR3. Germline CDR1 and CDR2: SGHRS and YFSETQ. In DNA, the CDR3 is TGCGCCAGCAGCTTGGGGCCCGACAGGGGGCTTCTTGAAGCTTTCTTT. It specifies CASSLGPDRGLLEAFF.

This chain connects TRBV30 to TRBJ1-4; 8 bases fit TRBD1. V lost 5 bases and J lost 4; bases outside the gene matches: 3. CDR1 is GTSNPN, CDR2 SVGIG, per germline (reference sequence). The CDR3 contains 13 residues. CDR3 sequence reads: CAWGDRGNEKLFF. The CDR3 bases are TGTGCCTGGGGAGACAGGGGTAATGAAAAACTGTTTTTT. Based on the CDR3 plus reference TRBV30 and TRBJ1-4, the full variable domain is SQTIHQWPATLVQPVGSPLSLECTVEGTSNPNLYWYRQAAGRGLQLLFYSVGIGQISSEVPQNLSASRPQDRQFILSSKKLLLSDSGFYLCAWGDRGNEKLFFGSGTQLSVL.

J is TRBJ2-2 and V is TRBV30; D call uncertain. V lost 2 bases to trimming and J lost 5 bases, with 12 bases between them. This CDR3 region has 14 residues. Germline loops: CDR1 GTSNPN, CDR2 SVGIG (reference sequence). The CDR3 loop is CAWSPGFGTGELFF. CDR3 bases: TGTGCCTGGAGTCCGGGTTTCGGGACCGGGGAGCTGTTTTTT. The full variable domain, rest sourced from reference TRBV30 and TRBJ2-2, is SQTIHQWPATLVQPVGSPLSLECTVEGTSNPNLYWYRQAAGRGLQLLFYSVGIGQISSEVPQNLSASRPQDRQFILSSKKLLLSDSGFYLCAWSPGFGTGELFFGEGSRLTVL.

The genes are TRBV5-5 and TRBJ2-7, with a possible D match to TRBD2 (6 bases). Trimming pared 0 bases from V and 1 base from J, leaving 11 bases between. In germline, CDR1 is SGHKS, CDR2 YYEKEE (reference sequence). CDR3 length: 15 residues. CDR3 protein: CASSLEAAGSYEQYF. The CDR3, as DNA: TGTGCCAGCAGCTTGGAGGCTGCGGGGTCCTACGAGCAGTACTTC.

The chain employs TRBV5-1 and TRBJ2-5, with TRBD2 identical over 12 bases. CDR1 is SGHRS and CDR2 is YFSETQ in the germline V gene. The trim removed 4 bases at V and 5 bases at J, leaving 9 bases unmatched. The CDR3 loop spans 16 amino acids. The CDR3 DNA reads TGCGCCAGCAGCGCAACTAGCGGGAGGCGGTGGGAGACCCAGTACTTC. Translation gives CASSATSGRRWETQYF.

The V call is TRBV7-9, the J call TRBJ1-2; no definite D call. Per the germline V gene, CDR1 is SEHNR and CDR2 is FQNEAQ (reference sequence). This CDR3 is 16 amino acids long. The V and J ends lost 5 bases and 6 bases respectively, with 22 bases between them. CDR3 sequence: CASSPLDGLGGDGYTF. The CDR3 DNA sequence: TGTGCCAGCAGCCCACTCGACGGACTGGGCGGAGATGGCTACACCTTC.

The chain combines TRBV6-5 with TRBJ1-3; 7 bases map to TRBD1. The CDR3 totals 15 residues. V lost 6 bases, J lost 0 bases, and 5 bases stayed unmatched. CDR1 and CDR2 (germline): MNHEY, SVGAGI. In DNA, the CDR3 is TGTGCCAGCAGGCGACAGGGAAGCTCTGGAAACACCATATATTTT. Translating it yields CASRRQGSSGNTIYF.

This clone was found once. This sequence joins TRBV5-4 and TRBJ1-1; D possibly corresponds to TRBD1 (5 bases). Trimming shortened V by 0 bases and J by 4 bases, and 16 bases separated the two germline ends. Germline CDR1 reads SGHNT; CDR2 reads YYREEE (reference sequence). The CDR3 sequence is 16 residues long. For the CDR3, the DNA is TGTGCCAGCAGCTTGGAAGCCAGGGTGGAGGGCACTGAAGCTTTCTTT. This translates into CASSLEARVEGTEAFF.

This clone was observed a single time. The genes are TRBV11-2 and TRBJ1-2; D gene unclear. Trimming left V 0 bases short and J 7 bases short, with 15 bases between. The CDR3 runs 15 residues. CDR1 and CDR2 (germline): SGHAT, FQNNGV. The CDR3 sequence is CASSLERQAYGGYTF. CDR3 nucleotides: TGTGCCAGCAGCTTAGAACGGCAGGCCTATGGTGGCTACACCTTC.

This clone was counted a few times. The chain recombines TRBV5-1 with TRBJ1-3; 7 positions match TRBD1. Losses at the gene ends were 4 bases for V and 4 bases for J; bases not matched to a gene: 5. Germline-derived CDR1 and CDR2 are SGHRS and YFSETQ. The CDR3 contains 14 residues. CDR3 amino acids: CASSITGDGNTIYF. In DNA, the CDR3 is TGCGCCAGCAGCATAACAGGGGACGGAAACACCATATATTTT.

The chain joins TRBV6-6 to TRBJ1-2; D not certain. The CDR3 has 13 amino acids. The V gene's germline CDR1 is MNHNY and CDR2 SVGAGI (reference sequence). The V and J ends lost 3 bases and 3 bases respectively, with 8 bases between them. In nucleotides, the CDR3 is TGTGCCAGCAGTTATCGGCGGGACTATGGCTACACCTTC. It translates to CASSYRRDYGYTF.

The CDR3 loop reads CASSLEARTGNTIYF. CDR3 nucleotides: TGCGCCAGCAGCTTGGAGGCCAGGACTGGAAACACCATATATTTT. The chain links TRBV5-1 to TRBJ1-3, with unresolved D. Germline assignment: CDR1 SGHRS and CDR2 YFSETQ. The CDR3 runs 15 residues. With 0 bases removed from V and 2 bases from J, the gap between germline ends came to 9 bases. Full variable domain (missing parts from reference TRBV5-1 and TRBJ1-3): KAGVTQTPRYLIKTRGQQVTLSCSPISGHRSVSWYQQTPGQGLQFLFEYFSETQRNKGNFPGRFSGRQFSNSRSEMNVSTLELGDSALYLCASSLEARTGNTIYFGEGSWLTVV.

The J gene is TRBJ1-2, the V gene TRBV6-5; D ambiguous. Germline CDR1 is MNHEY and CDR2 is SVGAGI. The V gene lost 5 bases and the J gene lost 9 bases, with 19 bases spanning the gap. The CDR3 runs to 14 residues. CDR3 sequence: CASSLGRSMWSYTF. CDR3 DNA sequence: TGTGCCAGCAGTCTAGGGAGGAGTATGTGGAGCTACACCTTC.

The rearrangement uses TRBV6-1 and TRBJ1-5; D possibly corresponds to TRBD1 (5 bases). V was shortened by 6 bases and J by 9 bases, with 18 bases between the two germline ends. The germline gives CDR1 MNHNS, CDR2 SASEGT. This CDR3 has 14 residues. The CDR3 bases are TGTGCCAGCAGGACCCGGGGGGGGGATAGGCCCCAGCATTTT. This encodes CASRTRGGDRPQHF.

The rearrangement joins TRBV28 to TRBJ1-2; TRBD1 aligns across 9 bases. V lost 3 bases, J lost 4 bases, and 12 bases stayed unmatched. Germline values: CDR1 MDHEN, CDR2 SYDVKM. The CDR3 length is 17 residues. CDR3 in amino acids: CASSLDPTGGPRYGYTF. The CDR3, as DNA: TGTGCCAGCAGTTTGGACCCTACAGGGGGCCCCCGCTATGGCTACACCTTC.

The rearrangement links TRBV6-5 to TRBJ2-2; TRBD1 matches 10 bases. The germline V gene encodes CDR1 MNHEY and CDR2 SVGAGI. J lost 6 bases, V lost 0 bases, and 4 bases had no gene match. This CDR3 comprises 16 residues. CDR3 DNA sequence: TGTGCCAGCAGTTACTCGAGACAGGGGGCTGCCGGGGAGCTGTTTTTT. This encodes CASSYSRQGAAGELFF.

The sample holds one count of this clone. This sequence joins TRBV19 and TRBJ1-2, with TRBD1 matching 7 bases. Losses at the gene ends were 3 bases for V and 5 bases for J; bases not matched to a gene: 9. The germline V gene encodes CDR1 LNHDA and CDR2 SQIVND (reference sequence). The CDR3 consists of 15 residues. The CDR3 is CASSIDTGAGYGYTF. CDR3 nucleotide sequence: TGTGCCAGTAGTATTGATACAGGGGCGGGATATGGCTACACCTTC.

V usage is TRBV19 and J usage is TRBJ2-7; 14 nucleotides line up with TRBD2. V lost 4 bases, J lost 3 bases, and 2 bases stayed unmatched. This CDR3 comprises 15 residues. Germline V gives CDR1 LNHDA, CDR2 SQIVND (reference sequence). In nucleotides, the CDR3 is TGTGCCAGTAGTACAGGGACTAGCGGGGGCTACGAGCAGTACTTC. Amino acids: CASSTGTSGGYEQYF.

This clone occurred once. The CDR3 is CASSLAGRLNTEAFF. The CDR3, as DNA: TGTGCCAGCAGCTTGGCCGGCAGGCTAAACACTGAAGCTTTCTTT. The chain joins TRBV5-4 to TRBJ1-1, with no clear D. The CDR3 covers 15 residues. V was pared by 0 bases and J by 2 bases, with 11 bases between. Germline V CDR1 and CDR2: SGHNT, YYREEE (reference sequence).

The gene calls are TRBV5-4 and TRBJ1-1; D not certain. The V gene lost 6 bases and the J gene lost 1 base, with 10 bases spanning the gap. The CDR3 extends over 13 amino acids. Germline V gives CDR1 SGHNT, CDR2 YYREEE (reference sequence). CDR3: CASTAHANTEAFF. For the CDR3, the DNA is TGTGCCAGCACCGCGCACGCGAACACTGAAGCTTTCTTT.

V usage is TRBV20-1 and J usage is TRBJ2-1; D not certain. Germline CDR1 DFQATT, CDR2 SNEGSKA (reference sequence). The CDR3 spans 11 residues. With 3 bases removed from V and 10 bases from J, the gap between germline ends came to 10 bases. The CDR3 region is CSASYQREQFF. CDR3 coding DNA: TGCAGTGCTAGCTACCAACGGGAGCAGTTCTTC.

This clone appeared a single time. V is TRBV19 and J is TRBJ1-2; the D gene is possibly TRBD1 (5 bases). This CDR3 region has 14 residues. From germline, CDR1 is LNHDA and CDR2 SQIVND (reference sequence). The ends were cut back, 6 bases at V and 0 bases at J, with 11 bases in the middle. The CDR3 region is CASRAGLPNYGYTF. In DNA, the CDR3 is TGTGCCAGTAGAGCGGGACTCCCTAACTATGGCTACACCTTC.